The clone carrying this TCR beta chain came up once. The antigen is undetermined. The germline V gene encodes CDR1 SEHNR and CDR2 FQNEAQ (reference sequence). The CDR3 consists of 15 residues. Trimming took 2 bases from V and 4 from J, leaving 11 bases between them. The sample belongs to a study of OX40 agonist ivuxolimab in advanced cancers. Whole-study context: Dose-escalation patients had hepatocellular carcinoma, melanoma, renal cell or head and neck cancer. 30% to 40% of patients had received prior checkpoint inhibitor therapy. Study-level results: In the 0.1 to 3.0 mg/kg range, CD4+ and CD8+ blood T cells had expanded clonally by week 6. Some of the lowest clonal expansion was seen in partial responders at 0.1-3.0 mg/kg.

Produced via immunoSEQ multiplex PCR; TCRdb's table is partial and in-frame only. The repertoire holds around 100,000 clones, with 75% to 95% as singletons. The sequencing here drew on CD4+ or CD8+ T cells sorted from blood, taken in a trial of the OX40 agonist ivuxolimab. The source of this sequence is an adult with an advanced solid tumor such as melanoma, head and neck, liver or kidney cancer. V and J are TRBV7-9 and TRBJ1-4, with D uncertain. The CDR3: CASSLTAGSNEKLFF. As DNA, the CDR3 is TGTGCCAGCAGCTTAACCGCCGGAAGTAATGAAAAACTGTTTTTT.